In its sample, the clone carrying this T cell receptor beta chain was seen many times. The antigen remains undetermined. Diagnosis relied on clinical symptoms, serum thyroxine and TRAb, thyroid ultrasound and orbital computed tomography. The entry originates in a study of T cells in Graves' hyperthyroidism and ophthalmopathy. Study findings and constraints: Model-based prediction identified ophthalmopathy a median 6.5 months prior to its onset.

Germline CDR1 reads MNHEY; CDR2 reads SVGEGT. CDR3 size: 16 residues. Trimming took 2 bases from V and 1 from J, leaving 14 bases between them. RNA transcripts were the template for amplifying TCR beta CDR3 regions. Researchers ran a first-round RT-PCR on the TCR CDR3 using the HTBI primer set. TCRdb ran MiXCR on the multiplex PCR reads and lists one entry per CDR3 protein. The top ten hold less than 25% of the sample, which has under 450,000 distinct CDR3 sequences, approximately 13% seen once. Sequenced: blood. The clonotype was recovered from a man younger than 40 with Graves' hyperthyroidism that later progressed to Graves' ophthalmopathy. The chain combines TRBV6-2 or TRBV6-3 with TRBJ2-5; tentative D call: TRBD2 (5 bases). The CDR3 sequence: CASSYRSGAGQETQYF. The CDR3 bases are TGTGCCAGCAGTTACCGGTCGGGTGCGGGCCAAGAGACCCAGTACTTC.